These T cell receptor beta chains were read from a single sample in a study of shared clonotypes between healthy human individuals. This table comes from immunoSEQ multiplex PCR, and its TCRdb copy is limited to in-frame clones, with some not included. Seen here are hundreds of thousands of clones, more than 95% observed once, and the top ten hold approximately 0.057%. Material for sequencing was naive CD4+ T cells sorted from blood. The receptors were sampled from a woman in her thirties in good health. CDR3s include the opening cysteine and the closing phenylalanine or tryptophan. Fields, in order: D gene, clone size, V gene, J gene, CDR3 protein, CDR3 DNA. D genes are given only for firm matches. Only some rows state a clone size, as once, few, many or a class for expanded clones.

D gene: TRBD1
clone size: -
V gene: TRBV2
J gene: TRBJ2-5
CDR3 protein: CATGRDREQETQYF
CDR3 DNA: TGTGCCACGGGCCGGGACAGGGAACAAGAGACCCAGTACTTC

D gene: -
clone size: -
V gene: TRBV7-8
J gene: TRBJ1-5
CDR3 protein: CASSPRTDSNQPQHF
CDR3 DNA: TGTGCCAGCAGCCCGCGGACGGATAGCAATCAGCCCCAGCATTTT

D gene: -
clone size: -
V gene: TRBV6-1
J gene: TRBJ2-1
CDR3 protein: CASSEQGVRTQQFF
CDR3 DNA: TGTGCCAGCAGTGAACAAGGCGTACGGACACAGCAGTTCTTC

D gene: TRBD2
clone size: -
V gene: TRBV11-3
J gene: TRBJ2-1
CDR3 protein: CASSSSGRATFDEQFF
CDR3 DNA: TGTGCCAGCAGCAGTAGCGGGAGGGCCACGTTTGATGAGCAGTTCTTC

D gene: -
clone size: -
V gene: TRBV6-5
J gene: TRBJ2-7
CDR3 protein: CASSYSNRGLNEQYF
CDR3 DNA: TGTGCCAGCAGTTACTCGAACAGGGGACTCAACGAGCAGTACTTC

D gene: TRBD1
clone size: -
V gene: TRBV5-1
J gene: TRBJ2-2
CDR3 protein: CASSPPGTGRAGELFF
CDR3 DNA: TGCGCCAGCAGTCCACCCGGGACAGGGAGGGCCGGGGAGCTGTTTTTT

D gene: TRBD1
clone size: -
V gene: TRBV27
J gene: TRBJ1-2
CDR3 protein: CASSKRRGHGDYGYTF
CDR3 DNA: TGTGCCAGCAGTAAACGGAGGGGGCACGGGGACTATGGCTACACCTTC

D gene: -
clone size: -
V gene: TRBV10-1
J gene: TRBJ2-7
CDR3 protein: CASPCQTKITGTTFYEQYF
CDR3 DNA: TGCGCCAGCCCTTGTCAAACAAAAATTACCGGGACAACCTTTTACGAGCAGTACTTC

D gene: -
clone size: -
V gene: TRBV2
J gene: TRBJ1-2
CDR3 protein: CASMGGGGRLF
CDR3 DNA: TGTGCCAGCATGGGGGGCGGAGGCAGACTCTTC

D gene: TRBD1
clone size: -
V gene: TRBV5-1
J gene: TRBJ2-7
CDR3 protein: CASSLGDRAPYEQYF
CDR3 DNA: TGCGCCAGCAGCTTGGGGGACAGGGCCCCCTACGAGCAGTACTTC

D gene: -
clone size: -
V gene: TRBV28
J gene: TRBJ1-2
CDR3 protein: CASTQGGFYGYTF
CDR3 DNA: TGTGCCAGCACCCAAGGGGGGTTCTATGGCTACACCTTC

D gene: TRBD2
clone size: once
V gene: TRBV15
J gene: TRBJ2-1
CDR3 protein: CATSSGSGNSYNEQFF
CDR3 DNA: TGTGCCACCAGCAGTGGTAGCGGGAACTCCTACAATGAGCAGTTCTTC

D gene: -
clone size: once
V gene: TRBV5-1
J gene: TRBJ1-6
CDR3 protein: CASSLAAGPFSPLHF
CDR3 DNA: TGCGCCAGCAGCTTGGCGGCGGGACCTTTCTCACCCCTCCACTTT

D gene: -
clone size: once
V gene: TRBV15
J gene: TRBJ2-2
CDR3 protein: CATSREGSGPSEGTGELFF
CDR3 DNA: TGTGCCACCAGCAGAGAGGGGAGCGGACCAAGCGAGGGAACCGGGGAGCTGTTTTTT

D gene: TRBD1
clone size: -
V gene: TRBV5-5
J gene: TRBJ1-6
CDR3 protein: CASSLDLRGLNSPLHF
CDR3 DNA: TGTGCCAGCAGCTTGGATCTCAGGGGGCTGAATTCACCCCTCCACTTT

D gene: -
clone size: -
V gene: TRBV21-1
J gene: TRBJ2-4
CDR3 protein: CASSKECGKNIQYF
CDR3 DNA: TGTGCCAGCAGCAAGGAGTGTGGCAAAAACATTCAGTACTTC

D gene: TRBD1
clone size: -
V gene: TRBV7-9
J gene: TRBJ2-7
CDR3 protein: CASSRLGTGNYEQYF
CDR3 DNA: TGTGCCAGCAGTCGCCTCGGGACAGGTAACTACGAGCAGTACTTC

D gene: -
clone size: -
V gene: TRBV2
J gene: TRBJ1-5
CDR3 protein: CASSPDIPNQPQHF
CDR3 DNA: TGTGCCAGCAGCCCCGACATCCCTAATCAGCCCCAGCATTTT

D gene: -
clone size: -
V gene: TRBV28
J gene: TRBJ1-3
CDR3 protein: CASSAGSPGNTIYF
CDR3 DNA: TGTGCCAGCAGTGCGGGGAGCCCCGGAAACACCATATATTTT

D gene: TRBD1
clone size: -
V gene: TRBV27
J gene: TRBJ2-5
CDR3 protein: CATRIQGVVETQYF
CDR3 DNA: TGTGCCACTCGGATCCAGGGGGTGGTTGAGACCCAGTACTTC

D gene: -
clone size: -
V gene: TRBV5-1
J gene: TRBJ1-2
CDR3 protein: CASSLDYGNYGYTF
CDR3 DNA: TGCGCCAGCAGCTTGGATTATGGTAACTATGGCTACACCTTC

D gene: -
clone size: few
V gene: TRBV7-9
J gene: TRBJ1-2
CDR3 protein: CASSLVEGGRGYTF
CDR3 DNA: TGTGCCAGCAGCTTAGTCGAGGGGGGCAGAGGCTACACCTTC

D gene: -
clone size: -
V gene: TRBV10-1
J gene: TRBJ2-5
CDR3 protein: CASSEADQETQYF
CDR3 DNA: TGCGCCAGCAGTGAAGCGGATCAAGAGACCCAGTACTTC

D gene: -
clone size: once
V gene: TRBV27
J gene: TRBJ2-7
CDR3 protein: CASSLLSRGGTYEQYF
CDR3 DNA: TGTGCCAGCAGTTTATTATCACGGGGCGGGACCTACGAGCAGTACTTC

D gene: TRBD2
clone size: -
V gene: TRBV28
J gene: TRBJ2-1
CDR3 protein: CASSLSLFLREVLYNEQFF
CDR3 DNA: TGTGCCAGCAGTTTATCACTTTTTTTGCGGGAGGTTCTATACAATGAGCAGTTCTTC

D gene: TRBD2
clone size: few
V gene: TRBV7-8
J gene: TRBJ2-7
CDR3 protein: CASSTRTSGTGEQYF
CDR3 DNA: TGTGCCAGCAGCACCCGGACTAGCGGGACGGGAGAGCAGTACTTC

D gene: -
clone size: -
V gene: TRBV7-2
J gene: TRBJ1-4
CDR3 protein: CASSLDPGRREKLFF
CDR3 DNA: TGTGCCAGCAGCTTAGATCCAGGGCGCCGTGAAAAACTGTTTTTT

D gene: -
clone size: -
V gene: TRBV19
J gene: TRBJ1-2
CDR3 protein: CASRVDTGPYGYTF
CDR3 DNA: TGTGCCAGTAGAGTAGATACAGGGCCTTATGGCTACACCTTC

D gene: TRBD1
clone size: -
V gene: TRBV5-4
J gene: TRBJ2-1
CDR3 protein: CASSPPGQGGLDEQFF
CDR3 DNA: TGTGCCAGCAGTCCACCGGGACAGGGGGGGTTGGATGAGCAGTTCTTC

D gene: TRBD2
clone size: -
V gene: TRBV6-6
J gene: TRBJ2-7
CDR3 protein: CASSLGLSYEQYF
CDR3 DNA: TGTGCCAGCAGTTTGGGACTATCCTACGAGCAGTACTTC

D gene: -
clone size: -
V gene: TRBV28
J gene: TRBJ2-1
CDR3 protein: CASSWTTGPNEQFF
CDR3 DNA: TGTGCCAGCAGTTGGACAACAGGCCCCAATGAGCAGTTCTTC

D gene: TRBD2
clone size: once
V gene: TRBV28
J gene: TRBJ2-2
CDR3 protein: CASTLAGVVGYTGELFF
CDR3 DNA: TGTGCCAGCACCCTAGCGGGAGTAGTAGGCTACACCGGGGAGCTGTTTTTT

D gene: -
clone size: -
V gene: TRBV4-1
J gene: TRBJ1-1
CDR3 protein: CASSQEERLGTEAFF
CDR3 DNA: TGCGCCAGCAGCCAAGAGGAGAGATTAGGGACTGAAGCTTTCTTT

D gene: TRBD1
clone size: once
V gene: TRBV6-6
J gene: TRBJ2-1
CDR3 protein: CASSYTTGGNYNEQFF
CDR3 DNA: TGTGCCAGCAGTTACACCACAGGGGGGAATTACAATGAGCAGTTCTTC

D gene: TRBD2
clone size: once
V gene: TRBV9
J gene: TRBJ2-1
CDR3 protein: CASSAGALAAYNEQFF
CDR3 DNA: TGTGCCAGCAGCGCCGGGGCTCTAGCGGCCTACAATGAGCAGTTCTTC

D gene: -
clone size: -
V gene: TRBV9
J gene: TRBJ2-3
CDR3 protein: CASSVTSTPSTDTQYF
CDR3 DNA: TGTGCCAGCAGCGTCACTAGTACTCCAAGCACAGATACGCAGTATTTT

D gene: TRBD1
clone size: -
V gene: TRBV5-6
J gene: TRBJ2-5
CDR3 protein: CASSLGWTGMYQETQYF
CDR3 DNA: TGTGCCAGCAGTTTGGGGTGGACAGGGATGTACCAAGAGACCCAGTACTTC

D gene: -
clone size: -
V gene: TRBV10-3
J gene: TRBJ2-1
CDR3 protein: CAISGSGSYNEQFF
CDR3 DNA: TGTGCCATCAGTGGGAGTGGAAGCTACAATGAGCAGTTCTTC

D gene: -
clone size: -
V gene: TRBV27
J gene: TRBJ1-1
CDR3 protein: CASKPRGDAVYTEAFF
CDR3 DNA: TGTGCCAGCAAACCGAGGGGGGACGCAGTATATACTGAAGCTTTCTTT

D gene: TRBD1
clone size: -
V gene: TRBV7-9
J gene: TRBJ1-1
CDR3 protein: CASSSRTGLNTEAFF
CDR3 DNA: TGTGCCAGCAGCTCCCGGACAGGTTTGAACACTGAAGCTTTCTTT

D gene: -
clone size: -
V gene: TRBV19
J gene: TRBJ1-1
CDR3 protein: CASSTFRGEAFF
CDR3 DNA: TGTGCCAGTAGTACTTTCAGGGGTGAAGCTTTCTTT

D gene: -
clone size: once
V gene: TRBV5-1
J gene: TRBJ1-4
CDR3 protein: CASSLGQGATNEKLFF
CDR3 DNA: TGCGCCAGCAGCCTGGGTCAGGGAGCAACTAATGAAAAACTGTTTTTT

D gene: TRBD1
clone size: -
V gene: TRBV27
J gene: TRBJ2-7
CDR3 protein: CASSSQDRGPGWAYEQYF
CDR3 DNA: TGTGCCAGCAGTTCTCAAGACAGGGGGCCGGGATGGGCCTACGAGCAGTACTTC

D gene: -
clone size: -
V gene: TRBV2
J gene: TRBJ2-5
CDR3 protein: CASSTGPGTQYF
CDR3 DNA: TGTGCCAGTTCGACAGGCCCAGGAACCCAGTACTTC

D gene: TRBD1
clone size: -
V gene: TRBV19
J gene: TRBJ1-5
CDR3 protein: CASSQGAQPQHF
CDR3 DNA: TGTGCCAGTAGTCAGGGGGCCCAGCCCCAGCATTTT

D gene: TRBD2
clone size: -
V gene: TRBV18
J gene: TRBJ2-5
CDR3 protein: CASSQTSGPPEETQYF
CDR3 DNA: TGTGCCAGCTCACAGACTAGCGGGCCTCCGGAAGAGACCCAGTACTTC

D gene: -
clone size: -
V gene: TRBV7-9
J gene: TRBJ1-1
CDR3 protein: CASSLGPGTATEAFF
CDR3 DNA: TGTGCCAGCAGCTTAGGTCCCGGGACTGCCACTGAAGCTTTCTTT

D gene: TRBD2
clone size: -
V gene: TRBV29-1
J gene: TRBJ2-7
CDR3 protein: CSGSSGPYEQYF
CDR3 DNA: TGCAGCGGATCTAGCGGCCCCTACGAGCAGTACTTC

D gene: -
clone size: -
V gene: TRBV6-6
J gene: TRBJ2-2
CDR3 protein: CASSYKSRTGELFF
CDR3 DNA: TGTGCCAGCAGTTACAAGAGTAGGACCGGGGAGCTGTTTTTT

D gene: -
clone size: -
V gene: TRBV6-5
J gene: TRBJ2-7
CDR3 protein: CASGPSRDSFYEQYF
CDR3 DNA: TGTGCCAGCGGTCCATCGCGGGACTCATTTTACGAGCAGTACTTC